This paragraph reports one T cell receptor beta chain. The antigen is undetermined. Unexposed donor CD4+ T cells date from about 2011-2018, before the COVID-19 pandemic. Isolation of CD4+ T cells took place after approximately eleven days in culture. As cell numbers allowed, unexposed-donor CD4+ T cells faced SARS-CoV-2 S/N and four cold-coronavirus spikes. The data belong to a study of CD4 T cells in relation to SARS-CoV-2 and coronaviruses. Across the study: ViraFEST: roughly ten-day antigen culture of PBMCs, then TCR beta CDR3 sequencing. The HLA restriction of the shared crossreactive spike epitopes was mapped.

Sequenced by immunoSEQ multiplex PCR; TCRdb stores in-frame clones only, minus some. The profile shows more than 20,000 clones, roughly 66% of them singletons. V was clipped by 3 bases and J by 6 bases, with 14 bases between them. The CDR3 totals 14 residues. Germline V gene lookup returns CDR1 MNHEY and CDR2 SVGAGI. Source material: CD4+ T cells from PBMCs, cultured in vitro. This TCR was recovered from a human donor in good health. The chain uses TRBV6-5 and TRBJ1-1; possibly TRBD1 for D (5 bases). This CDR3 reads CASSYSLGVAEAFF. The CDR3 nucleotides are TGTGCCAGCAGTTATTCCCTGGGGGTGGCTGAAGCTTTCTTT.